This paragraph reports one T cell receptor beta chain. This sample was taken from a study of blood T cell repertoires in COVID-19. Whole-study context: Acute and convalescent COVID-19 specimens originated in the United States, Italy and Spain. Sources were T cells, B-cell-depleted T cells, or PBMCs; the material itself was cDNA or gDNA.

Authors' processing steps: Counts of nucleated cells, estimated from reference gene primer amplification, were obtained. Produced via immunoSEQ multiplex PCR; TCRdb's table is partial and in-frame only. D and trimming come from the DNA, and the V and J calls and clone size come from that table. Of roughly 70,000 clones detected, around nine tenths appear once; the ten largest clones hold 1.3% to 1.5%. CDR1 is MGHRA and CDR2 is YSYEKL in the germline V gene. V gave up 1 base and J gave up 5 bases; unmatched junction bases: 5. There are 15 residues in the CDR3. The genes are TRBV4-1 and TRBJ1-5; 7 bases are a match to TRBD1. This sequence was found in a human donor in a cohort sampled during active COVID-19. The sequenced sample consisted of peripheral blood. CDR3 sequence reads: CASSQGQGEDQPQHF. The CDR3 DNA follows: TGCGCCAGCAGCCAAGGACAGGGAGAAGATCAGCCCCAGCATTTT.